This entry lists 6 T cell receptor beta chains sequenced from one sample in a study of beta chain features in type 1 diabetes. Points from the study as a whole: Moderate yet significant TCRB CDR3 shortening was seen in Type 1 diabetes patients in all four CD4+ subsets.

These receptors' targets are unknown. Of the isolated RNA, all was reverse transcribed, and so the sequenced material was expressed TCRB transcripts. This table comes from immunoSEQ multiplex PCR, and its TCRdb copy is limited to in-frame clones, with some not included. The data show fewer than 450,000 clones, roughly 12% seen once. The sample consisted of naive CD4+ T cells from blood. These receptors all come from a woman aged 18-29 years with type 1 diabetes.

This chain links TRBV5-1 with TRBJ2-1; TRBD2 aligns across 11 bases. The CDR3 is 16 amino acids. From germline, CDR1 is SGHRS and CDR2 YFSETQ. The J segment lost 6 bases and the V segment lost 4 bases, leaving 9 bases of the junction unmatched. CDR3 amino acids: CASSGGGTSGTNEQFF. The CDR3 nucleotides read TGCGCCAGCAGCGGTGGCGGGACTAGCGGAACCAATGAGCAGTTCTTC.

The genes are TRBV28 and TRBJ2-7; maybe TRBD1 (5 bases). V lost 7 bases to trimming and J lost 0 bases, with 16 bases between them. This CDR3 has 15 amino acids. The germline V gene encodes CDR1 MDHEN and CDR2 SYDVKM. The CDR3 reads CASKLGRSGSYEQYF. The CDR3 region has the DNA TGTGCCAGCAAGTTGGGGCGATCCGGCTCCTACGAGCAGTACTTC. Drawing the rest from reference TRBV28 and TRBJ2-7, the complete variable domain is DVKVTQSSRYLVKRTGEKVFLECVQDMDHENMFWYRQDPGLGLRLIYFSYDVKMKEKGDIPEGYSVSREKKERFSLILESASTNQTSMYLCASKLGRSGSYEQYFGPGTRLTVT.

CDR3 nucleotides: TGCGCCAGCAGCAGAGACAGGAGATATGGCTACACCTTC. Its translation: CASSRDRRYGYTF. V and J are TRBV5-1 and TRBJ1-2, with a weak D call TRBD1 (6 bases). The germline gives CDR1 SGHRS, CDR2 YFSETQ. Trimming left V 4 bases short and J 5 bases short, with 12 bases between. The CDR3 spans 13 residues.

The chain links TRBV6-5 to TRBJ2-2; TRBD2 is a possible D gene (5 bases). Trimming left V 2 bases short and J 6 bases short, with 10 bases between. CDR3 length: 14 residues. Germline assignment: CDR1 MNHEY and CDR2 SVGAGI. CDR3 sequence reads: CASSYPGRSGELFF. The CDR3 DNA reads TGTGCCAGCAGTTACCCGGGAAGGTCCGGGGAGCTGTTTTTT.

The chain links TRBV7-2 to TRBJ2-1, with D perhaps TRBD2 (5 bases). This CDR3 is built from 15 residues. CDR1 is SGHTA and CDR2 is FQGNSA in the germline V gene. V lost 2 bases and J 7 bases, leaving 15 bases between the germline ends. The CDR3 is CASSLFIGPGNEQFF. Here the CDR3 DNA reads TGTGCCAGCAGCTTATTCATAGGCCCGGGGAATGAGCAGTTCTTC.

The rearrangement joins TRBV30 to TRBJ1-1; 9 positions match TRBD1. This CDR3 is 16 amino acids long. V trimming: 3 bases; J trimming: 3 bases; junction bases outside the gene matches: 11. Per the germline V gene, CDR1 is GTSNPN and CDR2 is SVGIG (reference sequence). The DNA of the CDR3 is TGTGCCTGGAGGGCGACGTCGGGACAGGGCGACACTGAAGCTTTCTTT. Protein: CAWRATSGQGDTEAFF.